This T cell receptor beta chain originates from a study of blood T cells in healthy people across ages. Study as a whole: Template switching picked up about one barcoded beta molecule for each two T cells.

Note on this clonotype: The antigen remains undetermined.

Trimming took 6 bases from V and 1 from J, leaving 9 bases between them. Germline lookup yields CDR1 SQVTM and CDR2 ANQGSEA. The CDR3 runs 12 residues. Healthy Caucasian individuals from Russia aged roughly 6 to 95 served as donors. Study outcomes and limitations: Naive CD4+ cell counts and diversity both ran higher in long-lived than in aged donors. Estimates of diversity drawn from one million T cells were considered underestimates.

Combining a sample-barcoded 5' primer with a J-beta primer mix, a second PCR ran for roughly 6 to 11 cycles. TCRdb itself ran the 5' RACE reads through MiXCR, one entry per CDR3 protein. The sample carries more than 600,000 distinct CDR3 sequences, roughly 25% recorded once. A further study also used this sample, focusing on T cells of mothers and their children.

The sequence was obtained from a boy younger than 18 in good health. The sequencing input was blood. This chain joins TRBV29-1 and TRBJ1-1; D unresolved. DNA of the CDR3: TGCAGCGTCTTTTTTCAGAACACTGAAGCTTTCTTT. Amino acid sequence: CSVFFQNTEAFF.